Here is one T cell receptor beta chain with its context. Its target is unknown. The data were taken from a study of T cell responses to AZD1222 COVID-19 vaccine. Study observations and caveats: Spike regions recognized by vaccine-associated CD4 TCRs spanned the protein, led by 160-218 and 743-854. Every sample of the repertoires postdated the peak T cell response. Females made up more of the donors, who were largely white British, and clonal diversity may have come out too low. Nearly half of spike-specific TCRs reportedly go after variant regions that carry no mutations.

Germline CDR1 reads MNHEY; CDR2 reads SVGAGI. V was pared by 7 bases and J by 7 bases, with 10 bases of the junction left unmatched. There are 14 residues in the CDR3. TCRdb keeps only in-frame clones here, not all; method: immunoSEQ multiplex PCR. The table records some 190,000 clones, approximately 90% of them present only once. The V call is TRBV6-5, the J call TRBJ2-1, with 7 bases lining up with TRBD2. The sequence came from an adult who received the AZD1222 COVID-19 vaccine. The input for sequencing was peripheral blood, taken 28 days after the second AZD1222 dose. This CDR3 reads CASIPGRRENEQFF. CDR3 coding DNA: TGTGCCAGCATCCCAGGACGGCGGGAGAATGAGCAGTTCTTC.